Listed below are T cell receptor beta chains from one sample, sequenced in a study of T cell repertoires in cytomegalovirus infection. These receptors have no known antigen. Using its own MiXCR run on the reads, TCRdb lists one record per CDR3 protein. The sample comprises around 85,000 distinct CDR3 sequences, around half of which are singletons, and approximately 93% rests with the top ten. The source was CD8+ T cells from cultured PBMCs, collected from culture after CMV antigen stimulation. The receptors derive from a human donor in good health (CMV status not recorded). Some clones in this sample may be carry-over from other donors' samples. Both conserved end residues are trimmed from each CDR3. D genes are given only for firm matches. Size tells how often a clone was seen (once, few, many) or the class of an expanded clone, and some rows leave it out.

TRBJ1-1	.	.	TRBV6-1	AIREARERAEAF
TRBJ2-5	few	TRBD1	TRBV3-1	ASSRGQGEVVETQY
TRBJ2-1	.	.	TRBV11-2	ASSQGGTFSYNEQF
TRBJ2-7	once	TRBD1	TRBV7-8	ASSSRDSYEQY
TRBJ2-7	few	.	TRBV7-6	ASSLGKGNEQY
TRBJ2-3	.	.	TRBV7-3	ASIQGEAHTDTQY
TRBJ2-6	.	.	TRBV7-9	ASEDPLLSGANVLT
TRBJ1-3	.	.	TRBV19	ASRPRTESSGNTIY
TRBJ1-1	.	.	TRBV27	ASSYSSNTEAF
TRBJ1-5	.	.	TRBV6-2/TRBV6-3	ASSYREINQPQH
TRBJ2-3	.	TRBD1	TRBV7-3	ASSSTGAGTDTQY
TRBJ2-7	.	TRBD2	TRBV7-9	ASSFIPGGTYEQY
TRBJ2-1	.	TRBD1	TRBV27	ASSSSGTEYYNEQF
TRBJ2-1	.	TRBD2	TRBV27	ASSLGLAGAEQF
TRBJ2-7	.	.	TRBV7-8	ASSLSFGVDEQY
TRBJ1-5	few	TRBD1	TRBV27	ASSQGGQPQH
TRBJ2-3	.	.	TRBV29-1	SVLTGSPGAAQY
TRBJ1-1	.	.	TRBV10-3	AISESVAVMNTEAF
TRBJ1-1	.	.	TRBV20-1	SASYRMVNTEAF
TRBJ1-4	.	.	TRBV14	ASSQLEINEKLF
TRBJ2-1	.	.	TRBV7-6	ASSLTKNEQF
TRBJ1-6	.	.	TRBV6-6	ASSSKGKIRLYNSPLH
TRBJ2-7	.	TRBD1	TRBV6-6	ASSYRQDRIGGDEQY
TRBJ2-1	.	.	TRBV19	ASSIGAVSTNEQF
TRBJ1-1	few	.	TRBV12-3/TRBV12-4	ASSLNRAEAF
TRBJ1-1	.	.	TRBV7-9	ASSRPYLDSEGTEAF
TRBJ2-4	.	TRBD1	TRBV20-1	SAGYRGVNIQY
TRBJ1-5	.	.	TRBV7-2	ASSLKGDPQH
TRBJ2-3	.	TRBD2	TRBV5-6	ASSLEVAGGTDTQY
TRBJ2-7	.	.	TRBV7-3	ASSHISRGINSSYNEQY
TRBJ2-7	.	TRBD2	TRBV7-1	ASSPSGGAGEQY
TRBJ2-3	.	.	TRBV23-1	ASRGARAWDTQY
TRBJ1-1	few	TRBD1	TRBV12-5	ASGLQGLNTEAF
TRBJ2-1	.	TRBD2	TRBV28	ASSGLAALYNEQF
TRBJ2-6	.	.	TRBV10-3	AISEAYSGANVLT
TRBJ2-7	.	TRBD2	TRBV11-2	ASSFREVEQY
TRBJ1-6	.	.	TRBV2	ASSVPSGASPLH
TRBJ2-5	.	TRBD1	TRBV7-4	ASGTYRGRETQY
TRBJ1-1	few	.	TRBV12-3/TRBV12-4	ASSARGNTEAF
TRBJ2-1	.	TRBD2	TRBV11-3	ASSLGSGRGDNEQF
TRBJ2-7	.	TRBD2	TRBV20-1	SAEISGRALNEQY
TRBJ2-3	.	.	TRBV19	ASSSHSGDITDTQY
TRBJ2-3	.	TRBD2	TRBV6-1	ASSEAEAGAYADTQY
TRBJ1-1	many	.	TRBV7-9	ASSSSSEAF
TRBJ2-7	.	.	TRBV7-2	AVRAGTSSYEQY